This T cell receptor beta chain was identified in a study of cytomegalovirus exposure and HLA in healthy donors. PCR amplification relied on 60 Vbeta primers (plus 13 Jbeta primers). Here immunoSEQ multiplex PCR was the method, and the copy in TCRdb shows in-frame clones only, minus some. The table has about 150,000 clones, about 61% seen once. The CDR3 totals 14 residues. V lost 0 bases and J 8 bases, leaving 11 bases between the germline ends. Germline CDR1 and CDR2: SGHRS and YFSETQ. Sequencing input: PBMCs. This sequence was found in a woman aged 40-49 years in good health and CMV-seronegative. This chain uses TRBV5-1 with TRBJ1-4; D gene unclear. The CDR3 region has the DNA TGCGCCAGCAGCTTGGGCGGGGTCACGGAAAAACTGTTTTTT. Its protein is CASSLGGVTEKLFF.